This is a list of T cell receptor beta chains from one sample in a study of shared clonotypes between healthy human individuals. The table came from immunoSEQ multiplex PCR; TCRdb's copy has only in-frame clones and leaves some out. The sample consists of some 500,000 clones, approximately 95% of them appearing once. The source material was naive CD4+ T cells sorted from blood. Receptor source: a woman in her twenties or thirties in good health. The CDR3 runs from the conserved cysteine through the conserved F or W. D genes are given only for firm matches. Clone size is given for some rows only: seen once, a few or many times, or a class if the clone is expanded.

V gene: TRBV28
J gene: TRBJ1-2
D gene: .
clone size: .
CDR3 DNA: TGTGCCAGCAGTTTAACTGGGGGTAACTATGGCTACACCTTC
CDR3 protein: CASSLTGGNYGYTF

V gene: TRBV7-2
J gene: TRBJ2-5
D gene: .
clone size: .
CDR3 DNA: TGTGCCAGCAGCTTGGGGACCCGCCAAGAGGCCCAGTACTTC
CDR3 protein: CASSLGTRQEAQYF

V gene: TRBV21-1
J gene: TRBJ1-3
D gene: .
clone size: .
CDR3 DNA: TGTGCCAGCAGCCCCCGCGGGATACTCTCTGGAAACACCATATATTTT
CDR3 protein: CASSPRGILSGNTIYF

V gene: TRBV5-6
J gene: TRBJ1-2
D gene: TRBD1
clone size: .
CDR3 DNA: TGTGCCAGCAGCGCACAGGGGAAGACCTATGGCTACACCTTC
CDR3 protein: CASSAQGKTYGYTF

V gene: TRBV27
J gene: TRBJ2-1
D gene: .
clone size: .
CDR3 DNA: TGTGCCAGCAGTCATCACCAAGTCGCTCACAATGAGCAGTTCTTC
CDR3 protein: CASSHHQVAHNEQFF

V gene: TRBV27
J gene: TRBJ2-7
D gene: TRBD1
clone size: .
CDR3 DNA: TGTGCCAGCAGTAACGGGGACAGGGTTAATGTGCAGTACTTC
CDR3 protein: CASSNGDRVNVQYF

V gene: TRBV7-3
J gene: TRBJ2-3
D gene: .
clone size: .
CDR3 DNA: TGTGCCAGCAGCTTCCTCGGAGATACGCAGTATTTT
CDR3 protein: CASSFLGDTQYF

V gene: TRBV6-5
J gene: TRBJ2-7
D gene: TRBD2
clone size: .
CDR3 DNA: TGTGCCAGCAGTAGGACTAGCGGGAGCTACGAGCAGTACTTC
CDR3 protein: CASSRTSGSYEQYF

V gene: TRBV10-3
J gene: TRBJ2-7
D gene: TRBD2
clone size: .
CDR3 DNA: TGTGCCATCAGTGAGTCTCAGGGACTAGCGGGAGGCTTC
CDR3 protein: CAISESQGLAGGF

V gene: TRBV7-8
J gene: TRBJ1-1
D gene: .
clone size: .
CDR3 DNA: TGTGCCAGCAGCTTAGGCGGATCCACTGAAGCTTTCTTT
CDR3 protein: CASSLGGSTEAFF

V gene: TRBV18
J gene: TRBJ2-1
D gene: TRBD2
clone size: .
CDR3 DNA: TGTGCCAGCTCCCCTGGGACTAGCGGGAGCTATGAGCAGTTCTTC
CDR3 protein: CASSPGTSGSYEQFF

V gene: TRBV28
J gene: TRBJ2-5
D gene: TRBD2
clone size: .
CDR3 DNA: TGTGCCAGCAGTTCGGGGGGGATAGAGACCCAGTACTTC
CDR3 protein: CASSSGGIETQYF

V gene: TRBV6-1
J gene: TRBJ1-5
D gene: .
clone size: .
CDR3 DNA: TGTGCCAGCAGTGAAGCGCTATCGGGGGTTGGGCAGCCCCAGCATTTT
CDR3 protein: CASSEALSGVGQPQHF

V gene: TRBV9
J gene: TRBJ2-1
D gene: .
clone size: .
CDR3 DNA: TGTGCCAGCAGCGTAGACCTAGTAACCTACAATGAGCAGTTCTTC
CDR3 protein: CASSVDLVTYNEQFF

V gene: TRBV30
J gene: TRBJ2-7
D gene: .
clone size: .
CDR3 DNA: TGTGCCGTAACCCTGGTAGGTAGGGGCGAGCAGTACTTC
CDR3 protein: CAVTLVGRGEQYF

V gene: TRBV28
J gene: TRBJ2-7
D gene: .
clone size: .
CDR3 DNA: TGTGCCAGCAGTTTGGGGAACAGGGGAGGGGAGCAGTACTTC
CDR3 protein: CASSLGNRGGEQYF

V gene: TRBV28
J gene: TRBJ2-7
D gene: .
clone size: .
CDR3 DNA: TGTGCCAGCAGCCTCAACTACGAGCAGTACTTC
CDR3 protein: CASSLNYEQYF

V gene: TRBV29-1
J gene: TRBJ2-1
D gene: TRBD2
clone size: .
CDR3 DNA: TGCAGCGCGGTCTTTGGTCTTAGTAGCGGGATAGCCAATGAGCAGTTCTTC
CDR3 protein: CSAVFGLSSGIANEQFF

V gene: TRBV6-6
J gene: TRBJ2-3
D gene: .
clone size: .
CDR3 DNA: TGTGCCGCCCTGGGGGGCGATACGCAGTATTTT
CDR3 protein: CAALGGDTQYF

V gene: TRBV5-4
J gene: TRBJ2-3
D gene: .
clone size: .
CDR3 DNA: TGTGCCAGCAGCTTGGATCGACCAGAGCTTCCAGATACGCAGTATTTT
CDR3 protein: CASSLDRPELPDTQYF

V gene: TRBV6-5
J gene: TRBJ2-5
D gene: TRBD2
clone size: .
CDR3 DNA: TGTGCCAGCAGCCGACTAGCGGAGATACAAGAGACCCAGTACTTC
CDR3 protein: CASSRLAEIQETQYF

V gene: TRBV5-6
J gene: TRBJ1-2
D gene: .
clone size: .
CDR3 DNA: TGTGCCAGCAGCTTGACTAGGTCAGCGCGGTATGGCTACACCTTC
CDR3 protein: CASSLTRSARYGYTF

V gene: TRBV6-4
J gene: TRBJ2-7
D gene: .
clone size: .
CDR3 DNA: TGTGCCAGCAGTGTAAGGGACAACTACGAGCAGTACTTC
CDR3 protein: CASSVRDNYEQYF

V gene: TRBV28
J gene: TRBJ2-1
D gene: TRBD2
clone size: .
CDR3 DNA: TGTGCCAGCTCAAATGGGGCTAGCGGAAGCTCCTACAATGAGCAGTTCTTC
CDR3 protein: CASSNGASGSSYNEQFF

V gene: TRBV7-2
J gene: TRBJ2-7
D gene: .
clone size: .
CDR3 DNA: TGTGCCAGCAGCTTAGCGGATATTAGCGGTACCTACGAGCAGTACTTC
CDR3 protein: CASSLADISGTYEQYF

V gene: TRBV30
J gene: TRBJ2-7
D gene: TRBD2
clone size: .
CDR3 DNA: TGTGCCGGATCTAGCGGGAGGGCCTGGGAGCAGTACTTC
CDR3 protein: CAGSSGRAWEQYF

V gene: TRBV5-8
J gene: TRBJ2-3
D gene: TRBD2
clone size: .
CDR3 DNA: TGTGCCAGCAGCTTCCGACTAGCGGGAGGGCCGAACACAGATACGCAGTATTTT
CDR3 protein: CASSFRLAGGPNTDTQYF

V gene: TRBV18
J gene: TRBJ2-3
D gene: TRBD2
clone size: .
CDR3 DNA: TGTGCCAGCTCACCCATGAAATCGGGACTAGCGGGAGCAGATACGCAGTATTTT
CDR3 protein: CASSPMKSGLAGADTQYF

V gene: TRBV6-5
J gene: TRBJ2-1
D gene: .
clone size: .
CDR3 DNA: TGTGCCAGCAGTAGGGAGGGGGTCCCACGCAATGAGCAGTTCTTC
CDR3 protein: CASSREGVPRNEQFF

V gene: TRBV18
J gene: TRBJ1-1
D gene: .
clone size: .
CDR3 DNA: TGTGCCAGCTCACCAGTCGGCACGAACACTGAAGCTTTCTTT
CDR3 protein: CASSPVGTNTEAFF

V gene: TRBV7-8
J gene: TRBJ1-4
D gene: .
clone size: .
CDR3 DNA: TGTGCCAGCAGCCCTCGCCGGGACACCCAGAAGTATGAAAAACTGTTTTTT
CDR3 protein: CASSPRRDTQKYEKLFF

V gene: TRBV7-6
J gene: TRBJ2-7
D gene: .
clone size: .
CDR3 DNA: TGTGCCAGCAGCTTAGCGCTCCAGGGTCAAGGAGAGCAGTACTTC
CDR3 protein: CASSLALQGQGEQYF

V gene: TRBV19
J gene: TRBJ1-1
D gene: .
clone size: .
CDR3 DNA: TGTGCCAGTAAACGGGGTGGGGAGCTCACTGAAGCTTTCTTT
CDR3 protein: CASKRGGELTEAFF

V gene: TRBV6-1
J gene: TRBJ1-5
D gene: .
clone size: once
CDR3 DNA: TGTGCCAGCAGTGAAGAGGGGGTTTCGTCGCCCCAGCATTTT
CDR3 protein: CASSEEGVSSPQHF

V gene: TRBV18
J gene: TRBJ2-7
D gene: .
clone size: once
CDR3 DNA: TGTGCCAGCTCACTCGGGTACGAGCAGTACTTC
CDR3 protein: CASSLGYEQYF

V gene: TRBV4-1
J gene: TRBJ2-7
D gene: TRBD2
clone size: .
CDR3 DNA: TGCGCCAGCAGCCAAGAAGCCTTACCGACTAGCTTGGGGCAGTACTTC
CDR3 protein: CASSQEALPTSLGQYF

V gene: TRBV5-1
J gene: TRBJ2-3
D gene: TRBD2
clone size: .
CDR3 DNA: TGCGCCAGCAGCTTGGCCCCTAGCGGGAGGGCAATAGGAGCAGATACGCAGTATTTT
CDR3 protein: CASSLAPSGRAIGADTQYF

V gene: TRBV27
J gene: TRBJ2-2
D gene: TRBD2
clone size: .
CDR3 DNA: TGTGCCAGCAGTCCGCTAGCGGGAGGCGGCACCGGGGAGCTGTTTTTT
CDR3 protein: CASSPLAGGGTGELFF

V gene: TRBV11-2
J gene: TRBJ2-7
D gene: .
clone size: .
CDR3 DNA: TGTGCCAGCAGCACAGTAGGGGGGGGCTCCTGGGAGCAGTACTTC
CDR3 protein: CASSTVGGGSWEQYF

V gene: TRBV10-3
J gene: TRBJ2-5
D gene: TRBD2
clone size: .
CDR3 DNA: TGTGCCATCAGTGAGTCGACGGGAGGGGAAGAGACCCAGTACTTC
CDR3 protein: CAISESTGGEETQYF

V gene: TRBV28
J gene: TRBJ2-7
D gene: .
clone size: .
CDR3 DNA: TGTGCCAGCAGCCCCGGGACCGTTTCCTACGAGCAGTACTTC
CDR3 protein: CASSPGTVSYEQYF

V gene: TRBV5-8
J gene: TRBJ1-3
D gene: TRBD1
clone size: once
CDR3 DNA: TGTGCCAGCAGCCTCGGACAGGGCAGCCCAAACACCATATATTTT
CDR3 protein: CASSLGQGSPNTIYF

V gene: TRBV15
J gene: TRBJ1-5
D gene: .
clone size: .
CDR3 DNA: TGTGCCACCAGCAGGGGGGGGGTGCTCAATCAGCCCCAGCATTTT
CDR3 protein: CATSRGGVLNQPQHF